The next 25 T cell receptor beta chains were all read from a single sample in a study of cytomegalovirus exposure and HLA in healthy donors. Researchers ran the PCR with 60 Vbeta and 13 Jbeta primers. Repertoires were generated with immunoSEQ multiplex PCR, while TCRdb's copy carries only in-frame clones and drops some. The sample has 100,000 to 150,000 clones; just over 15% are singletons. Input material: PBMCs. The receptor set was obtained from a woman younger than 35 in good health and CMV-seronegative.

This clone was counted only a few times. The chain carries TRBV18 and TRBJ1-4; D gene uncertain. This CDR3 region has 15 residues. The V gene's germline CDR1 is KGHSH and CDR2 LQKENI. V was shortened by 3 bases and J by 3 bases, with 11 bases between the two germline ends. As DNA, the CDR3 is TGTGCCAGCTCACCTCGGGGTGGCGCTAATGAAAAACTGTTTTTT. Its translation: CASSPRGGANEKLFF. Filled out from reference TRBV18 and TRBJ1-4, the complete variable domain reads NAGVMQNPRHLVRRRGQEARLRCSPMKGHSHVYWYRQLPEEGLKFMVYLQKENIIDESGMPKERFSAEFPKEGPSILRIQQVVRGDSAAYFCASSPRGGANEKLFFGSGTQLSVL.

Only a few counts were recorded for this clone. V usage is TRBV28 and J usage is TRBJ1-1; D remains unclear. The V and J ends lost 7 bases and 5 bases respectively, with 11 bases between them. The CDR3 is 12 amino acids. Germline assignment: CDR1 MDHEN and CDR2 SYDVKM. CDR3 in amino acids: CASIREPTEAFF. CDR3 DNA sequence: TGTGCCAGCATCCGGGAACCGACTGAAGCTTTCTTT.

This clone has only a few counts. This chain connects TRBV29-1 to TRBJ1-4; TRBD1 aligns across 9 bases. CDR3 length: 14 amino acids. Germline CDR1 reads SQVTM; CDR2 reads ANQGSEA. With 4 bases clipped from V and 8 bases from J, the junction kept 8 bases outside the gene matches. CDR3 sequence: CSVGRTGEEEKLFF. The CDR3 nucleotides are TGCAGCGTTGGCCGGACAGGGGAGGAAGAAAAACTGTTTTTT.

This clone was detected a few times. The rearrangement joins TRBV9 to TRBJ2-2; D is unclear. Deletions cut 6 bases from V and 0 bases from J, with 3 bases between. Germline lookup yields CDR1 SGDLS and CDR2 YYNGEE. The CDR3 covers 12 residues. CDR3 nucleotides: TGTGCCAGCACCTCGAACACCGGGGAGCTGTTTTTT. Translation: CASTSNTGELFF.

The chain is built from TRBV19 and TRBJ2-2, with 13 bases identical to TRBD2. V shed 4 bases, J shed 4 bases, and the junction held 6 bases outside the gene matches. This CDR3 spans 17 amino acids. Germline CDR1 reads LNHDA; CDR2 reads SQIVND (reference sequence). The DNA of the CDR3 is TGTGCCAGTAGTAAGGGACTAGCGGGGAGAAGCACCGGGGAGCTGTTTTTT. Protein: CASSKGLAGRSTGELFF.

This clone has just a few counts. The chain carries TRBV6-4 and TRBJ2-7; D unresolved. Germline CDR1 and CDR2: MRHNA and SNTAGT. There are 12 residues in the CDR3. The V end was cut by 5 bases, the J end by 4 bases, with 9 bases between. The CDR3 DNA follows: TGTGCCAGCAGTAGAAAACAGTACGAGCAGTACTTC. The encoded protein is CASSRKQYEQYF.

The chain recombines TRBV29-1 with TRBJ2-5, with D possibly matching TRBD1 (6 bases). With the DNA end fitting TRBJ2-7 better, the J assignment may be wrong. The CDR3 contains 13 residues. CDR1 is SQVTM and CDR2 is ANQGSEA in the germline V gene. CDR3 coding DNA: TGCAGCGTTGATCAGGGGCACTCCTACGAGCAGTACTTC. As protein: CSVDQGHSYEQYF.

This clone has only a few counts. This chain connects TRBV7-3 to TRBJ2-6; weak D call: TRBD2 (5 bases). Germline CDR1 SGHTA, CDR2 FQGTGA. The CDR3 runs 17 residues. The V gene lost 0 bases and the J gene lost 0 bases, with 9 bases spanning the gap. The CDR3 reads CASSLTGASSGANVLTF. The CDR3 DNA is TGTGCCAGCAGCTTAACGGGAGCCAGCTCTGGGGCCAACGTCCTGACTTTC.

Here the CDR3 DNA reads TGCGCCAGCCAAACAACAGGGGGCACTGAAGCTTTCTTT. Its translation: CASQTTGGTEAFF. This chain links TRBV5-1 with TRBJ1-1; 8 nucleotides agree with TRBD1. Germline-derived CDR1 and CDR2 are SGHRS and YFSETQ. J gave up 4 bases and V 7 bases, and 6 bases lay outside the gene matches. The CDR3 length is 13 residues.

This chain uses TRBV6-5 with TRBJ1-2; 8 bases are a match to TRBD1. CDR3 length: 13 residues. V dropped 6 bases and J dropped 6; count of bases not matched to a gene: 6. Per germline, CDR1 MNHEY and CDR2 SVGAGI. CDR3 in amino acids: CASRHYRGDGYTF. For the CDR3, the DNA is TGTGCCAGCAGACACTACAGGGGGGATGGCTACACCTTC.

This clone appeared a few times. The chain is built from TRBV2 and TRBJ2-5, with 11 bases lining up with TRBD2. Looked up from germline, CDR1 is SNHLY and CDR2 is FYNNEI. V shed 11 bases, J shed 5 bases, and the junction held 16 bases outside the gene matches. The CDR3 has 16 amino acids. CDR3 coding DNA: TGTGCCGGCGAAACCATAGCGGGGGGGCTTGGGGAGACCCAGTACTTC. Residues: CAGETIAGGLGETQYF.

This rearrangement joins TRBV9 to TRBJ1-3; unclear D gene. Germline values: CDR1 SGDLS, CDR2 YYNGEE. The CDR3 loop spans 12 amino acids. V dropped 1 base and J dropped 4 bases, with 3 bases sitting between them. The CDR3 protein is CASSVSGNTIYF. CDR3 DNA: TGTGCCAGCAGCGTAAGCGGAAACACCATATATTTT.

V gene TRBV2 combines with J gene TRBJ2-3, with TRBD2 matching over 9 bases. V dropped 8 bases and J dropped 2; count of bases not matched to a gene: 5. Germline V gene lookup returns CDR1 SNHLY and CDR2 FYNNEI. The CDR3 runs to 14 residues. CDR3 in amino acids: CASGGLAVTDTQYF. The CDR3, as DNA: TGTGCCAGCGGGGGACTAGCAGTCACAGATACGCAGTATTTT. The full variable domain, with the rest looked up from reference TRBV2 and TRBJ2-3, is EPEVTQTPSHQVTQMGQEVILRCVPISNHLYFYWYRQILGQKVEFLVSFYNNEISEKSEIFDDQFSVERPDGSNFTLKIRSTKLEDSAMYFCASGGLAVTDTQYFGPGTRLTVL.

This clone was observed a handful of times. The DNA of the CDR3 is TGTGCCAGCAGTGGCGACACCTACGAGCAGTACTTC. Translated, it gives CASSGDTYEQYF. The V gene is TRBV25-1, the J gene TRBJ2-7; no firm D call. V was trimmed by 4 bases and J by 2 bases, leaving 6 bases between them. The CDR3 totals 12 residues. Per germline, CDR1 MGHDK and CDR2 SYGVNS.

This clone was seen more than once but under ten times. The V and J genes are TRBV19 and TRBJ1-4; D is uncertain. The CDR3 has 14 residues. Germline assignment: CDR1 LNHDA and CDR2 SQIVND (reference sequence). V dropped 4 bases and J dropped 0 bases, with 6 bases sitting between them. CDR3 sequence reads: CASSNSATNEKLFF. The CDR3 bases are TGTGCCAGTAGTAACTCTGCAACTAATGAAAAACTGTTTTTT.

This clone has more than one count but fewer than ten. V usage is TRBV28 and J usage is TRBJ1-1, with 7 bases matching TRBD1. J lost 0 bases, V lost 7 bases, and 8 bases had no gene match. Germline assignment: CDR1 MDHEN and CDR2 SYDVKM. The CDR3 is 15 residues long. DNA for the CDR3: TGTGCCAGCAAAATCGACAGGGTTATGAACACTGAAGCTTTCTTT. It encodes CASKIDRVMNTEAFF.

The CDR3 region has the DNA TGTGCCAGCAGCTCCCCCCGGGGGGTGAACTACGAGCAGTACTTC. This sequence encodes CASSSPRGVNYEQYF. This chain links TRBV7-9 with TRBJ2-7; 7 bases line up with TRBD2. This CDR3 has 15 amino acids. V gave up 4 bases and J gave up 3 bases; unmatched junction bases: 9. CDR1 and CDR2 from the germline V gene are SEHNR and FQNEAQ (reference sequence).

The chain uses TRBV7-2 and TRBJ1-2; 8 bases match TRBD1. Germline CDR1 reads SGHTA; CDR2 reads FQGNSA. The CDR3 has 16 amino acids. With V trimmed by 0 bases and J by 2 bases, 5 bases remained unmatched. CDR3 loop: CASSLASGQANYGYTF. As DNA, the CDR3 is TGTGCCAGCAGCTTAGCATCGGGACAGGCGAACTATGGCTACACCTTC.

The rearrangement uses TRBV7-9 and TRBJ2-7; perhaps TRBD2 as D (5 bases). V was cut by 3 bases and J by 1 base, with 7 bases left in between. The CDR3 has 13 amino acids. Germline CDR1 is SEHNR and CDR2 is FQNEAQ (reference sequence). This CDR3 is CASSLLASYEQYF. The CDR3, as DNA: TGTGCCAGCAGCTTGTTAGCGTCCTACGAGCAGTACTTC.

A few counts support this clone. The CDR3 nucleotides are TGTGCCAGCAGTGGAGCGGGAGGGACCTACAATGAGCAGTTCTTC. It yields the protein CASSGAGGTYNEQFF. J is TRBJ2-1 and V is TRBV6-1, with 10 bases that match TRBD2. Losses at the gene ends were 4 bases for V and 2 bases for J; bases not matched to a gene: 2. CDR1 is MNHNS and CDR2 is SASEGT in the germline V gene. The CDR3 length is 15 residues.

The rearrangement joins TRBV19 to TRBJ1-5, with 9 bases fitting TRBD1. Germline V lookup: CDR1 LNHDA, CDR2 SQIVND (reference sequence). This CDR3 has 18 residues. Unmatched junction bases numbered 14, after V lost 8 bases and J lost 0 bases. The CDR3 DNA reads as TGTGCCAGTCGTCCCGGGACAGGGACTCTCTATAGCAATCAGCCCCAGCATTTT. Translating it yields CASRPGTGTLYSNQPQHF.

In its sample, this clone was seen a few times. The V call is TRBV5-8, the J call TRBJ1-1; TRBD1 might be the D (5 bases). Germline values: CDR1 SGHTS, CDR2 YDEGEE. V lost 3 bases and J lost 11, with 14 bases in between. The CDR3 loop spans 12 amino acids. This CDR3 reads CASSSGQAGAFF. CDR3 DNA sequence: TGTGCCAGCAGCTCTGGACAAGCTGGGGCTTTCTTT.

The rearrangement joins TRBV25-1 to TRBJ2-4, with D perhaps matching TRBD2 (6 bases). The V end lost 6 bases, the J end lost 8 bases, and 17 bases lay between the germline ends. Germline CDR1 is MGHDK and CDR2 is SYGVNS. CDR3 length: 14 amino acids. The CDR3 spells CASSLGRGSDIQYF. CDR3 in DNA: TGTGCCAGCAGCCTAGGACGGGGGTCTGACATTCAGTACTTC.

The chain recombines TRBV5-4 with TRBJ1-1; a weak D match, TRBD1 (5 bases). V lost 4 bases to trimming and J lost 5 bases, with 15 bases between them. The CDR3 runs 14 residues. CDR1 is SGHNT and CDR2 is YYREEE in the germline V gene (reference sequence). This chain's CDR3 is CASSPGGARTEAFF. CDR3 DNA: TGTGCCAGCAGCCCCGGAGGGGCGAGGACTGAAGCTTTCTTT. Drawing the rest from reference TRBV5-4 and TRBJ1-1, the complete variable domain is ETGVTQSPTHLIKTRGQQVTLRCSSQSGHNTVSWYQQALGQGPQFIFQYYREEENGRGNFPPRFSGLQFPNYSSELNVNALELDDSALYLCASSPGGARTEAFFGQGTRLTVV.

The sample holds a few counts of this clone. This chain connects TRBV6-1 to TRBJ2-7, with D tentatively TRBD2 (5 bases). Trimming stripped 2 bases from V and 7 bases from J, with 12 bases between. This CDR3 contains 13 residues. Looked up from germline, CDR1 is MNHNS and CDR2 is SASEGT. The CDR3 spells CASSERRPGEQYF. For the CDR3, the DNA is TGTGCCAGCAGTGAACGGAGGCCGGGGGAGCAGTACTTC.